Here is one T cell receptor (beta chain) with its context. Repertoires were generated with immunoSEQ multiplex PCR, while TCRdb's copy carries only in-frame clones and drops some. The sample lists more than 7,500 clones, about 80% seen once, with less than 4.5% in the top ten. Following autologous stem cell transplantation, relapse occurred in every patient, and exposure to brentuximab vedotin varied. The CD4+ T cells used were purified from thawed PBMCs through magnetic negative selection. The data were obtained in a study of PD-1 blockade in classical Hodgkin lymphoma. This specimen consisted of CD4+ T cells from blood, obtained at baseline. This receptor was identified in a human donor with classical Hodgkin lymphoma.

The CDR3 sequence: CASSSWTEKWGYTEAFF. The CDR3 nucleotides read TGTGCCAGCAGCTCCTGGACGGAAAAATGGGGCTACACTGAAGCTTTCTTT. This chain links TRBV13 with TRBJ1-1; possibly TRBD1 for D (5 bases). Germline loops: CDR1 PRHDT, CDR2 FYEKMQ (reference sequence). The CDR3 sequence is 17 residues long. V was cut by 4 bases and J by 3 bases, with 21 bases left in between.